This T cell receptor beta chain was observed in a study of radiotherapy plus CTLA-4 blockade in lung cancer. Whole-study context: Approximately 18% of patients responded objectively, and about 33% achieved disease control. The study, taken as a whole, reports: Blood TCR clones of tumor origin expanded after radiotherapy plus ipilimumab. The authors reported that early blood T cell clone dynamics, with interferon-beta, best predicted response.

To note about this clone: Its antigen is currently unknown.

The study treated chemo-refractory metastatic non-small-cell lung cancer patients with focal radiation plus ipilimumab CTLA-4 blockade. TCRdb's table, derived via immunoSEQ multiplex PCR, lists solely in-frame clones and lacks some. The sample records about 120,000 clones, 85% to 90% being singletons. The CDR3 runs to 19 residues. V was shortened by 5 bases and J by 1 base, with 21 bases between the two germline ends. Germline CDR1 reads MNHEY; CDR2 reads SMNVEV (reference sequence). Sequenced here: peripheral blood, sampled from a patient treated with radiotherapy plus ipilimumab. The rearrangement links TRBV27 to TRBJ2-6, with D perhaps TRBD2 (5 bases). The receptor was derived from a human donor with non-small cell lung cancer that progressed on radiotherapy plus ipilimumab. The CDR3 protein is CASSPTIPKEVSGANVLTF. CDR3 in DNA: TGTGCCAGCAGTCCCACCATTCCCAAGGAGGTTTCTGGGGCCAACGTCCTGACTTTC.